These T cell receptor beta chains were read from a single sample in a study of regulatory T cells in long-lasting Graves disease. TCRdb reprocessed the multiplex PCR reads with MiXCR, giving one entry per CDR3 protein. The sample lists about 470,000 distinct CDR3 sequences, under 25% occurring once. The material was peripheral blood mononuclear cells (PBMCs), obtained when the disease was refractory, from a patient treated with antithyroid drugs. The receptors were sampled from a female donor with Graves disease. Each CDR3 is given with its conserved first and last residue. A D gene is named only where the DNA matches it firmly. The size field is filled for only some rows; it gives once, few, many or a size class.

TRBJ2-5	TRBD1	TRBV9	many	CASSPGTAWGETQYF	TGTGCCAGCAGCCCGGGGACAGCCTGGGGGGAGACCCAGTACTTC
TRBJ2-1	.	TRBV7-2	.	CASSRVARRDPGIYHEQFF	TGTGCCAGCAGCCGAGTCGCCCGGAGGGACCCCGGTATATACCATGAGCAGTTCTTC
TRBJ2-1	TRBD2	TRBV6-1	.	CASSALTSGGRNEQFF	TGTGCCAGCAGTGCACTGACTAGCGGAGGCCGCAATGAGCAGTTCTTC
TRBJ2-2	TRBD2	TRBV7-2	.	CASRSTSGSGAHKNTGELFF	TGTGCCAGCAGGTCCACTAGCGGGAGCGGAGCCCACAAGAACACCGGGGAGCTGTTTTTT
TRBJ1-1	.	TRBV20-1	few	CSALPAVNTEAFF	TGCAGTGCCCTACCGGCCGTGAACACTGAAGCTTTCTTT
TRBJ2-7	TRBD2	TRBV6-5	many	CASSYSIAGAVGEQYF	TGTGCCAGCAGTTACTCGATTGCGGGAGCTGTTGGGGAGCAGTACTTC
TRBJ1-2	.	TRBV7-9	many	CASSLAMGRTANYGYTF	TGTGCCAGCAGCTTAGCAATGGGGCGCACCGCTAACTATGGCTACACCTTC
TRBJ1-1	.	TRBV5-1	few	CASSSVTAAGTEAFF	TGCGCCAGCAGCTCAGTGACGGCCGCAGGCACTGAAGCTTTCTTT
TRBJ1-1	.	TRBV15	many	CATSRERHQNTEAFF	TGTGCCACCAGCAGAGAACGGCACCAGAACACTGAAGCTTTCTTT
TRBJ1-2	.	TRBV28	few	CASKGVSGGYTF	TGTGCCAGCAAGGGGGTTTCTGGTGGCTACACCTTC
TRBJ2-1	TRBD2	TRBV28	.	CASRNSGNSYNEQFF	TGTGCCAGCAGAAACAGCGGGAACTCCTACAATGAGCAGTTCTTC
TRBJ2-1	TRBD2	TRBV3-1	.	CASSQDRRLAVYNEQFF	TGTGCCAGCAGCCAAGATAGGAGACTAGCGGTATACAATGAGCAGTTCTTC
TRBJ1-2	.	TRBV9	few	CASRGGQPFYGYTF	TGTGCCAGCAGGGGGGGACAACCATTCTATGGCTACACCTTC
TRBJ2-3	.	TRBV28	.	CASSFGRADTQYF	TGTGCCAGCAGTTTTGGACGGGCAGATACGCAGTATTTT
TRBJ1-5	TRBD1	TRBV29-1	few	CSALTGGNQPQHF	TGCAGCGCCCTGACAGGGGGCAATCAGCCCCAGCATTTT
TRBJ2-2	.	TRBV10-1	few	CGTGELFF	TGTGGGACCGGGGAGCTGTTTTTT
TRBJ2-7	TRBD2	TRBV4-1	few	CASSYDPGTSGEQYF	TGCGCCAGCAGCTATGACCCCGGGACTAGCGGGGAGCAGTACTTC
TRBJ2-6	.	TRBV5-6	.	CASSPWGAGANVLTF	TGTGCCAGCAGCCCGTGGGGTGCTGGGGCCAACGTCCTGACTTTC
TRBJ1-2	.	TRBV11-1	many	CASSLEFGALNYTF	TGTGCCAGCAGCTTAGAGTTTGGGGCTCTCAACTACACCTTC
TRBJ2-7	.	TRBV20-1	once	CSARDYSNPIYEQYF	TGCAGTGCTAGAGATTACTCAAACCCAATATACGAGCAGTACTTC
TRBJ1-5	.	TRBV27	few	CASSGRGFENQPQHF	TGTGCCAGCAGTGGGCGTGGGTTCGAAAATCAGCCCCAGCATTTT
TRBJ1-2	.	TRBV5-6	many	CASSKRTAEGYGYTF	TGTGCCAGCAGCAAAAGGACAGCGGAAGGCTATGGCTACACCTTC
TRBJ2-4	TRBD2	TRBV5-1	.	CASSLEAGFGNIQYF	TGCGCCAGCAGCTTGGAAGCGGGGTTCGGAAACATTCAGTACTTC
TRBJ2-3	.	TRBV10-3	.	CAITPGGREADTQYF	TGTGCCATCACCCCCGGGGGACGAGAGGCAGATACGCAGTATTTT
TRBJ1-1	.	TRBV7-2	many	CASSSRRGWNTEAFF	TGTGCCAGCAGCTCTCGGAGGGGGTGGAACACTGAAGCTTTCTTT
TRBJ1-1	TRBD1	TRBV9	.	CASRAGTGALSTEAFF	TGTGCCAGCAGGGCCGGGACAGGGGCGCTGAGCACTGAAGCTTTCTTT
TRBJ2-7	TRBD1	TRBV4-1	few	CASSPQETGGSYEQYF	TGCGCCAGCAGCCCCCAAGAGACAGGGGGGTCCTACGAGCAGTACTTC
TRBJ2-3	.	TRBV20-1	few	CSASLGLSTDTQYF	TGCAGTGCTAGTTTGGGACTTAGCACAGATACGCAGTATTTT
TRBJ2-7	.	TRBV6-5	many	CASSYDGNNYEQYF	TGTGCCAGCAGTTACGACGGGAATAACTACGAGCAGTACTTC
TRBJ1-5	TRBD1	TRBV18	few	CASSPPEQGFNNQPQHF	TGTGCCAGCTCACCACCTGAACAGGGGTTTAACAATCAGCCCCAGCATTTT
TRBJ1-1	.	TRBV7-8	many	CASSTDFRTEAFF	TGTGCCAGCAGCACCGATTTTCGGACTGAAGCTTTCTTT
TRBJ1-1	TRBD1	TRBV5-6	many	CASSGDRDTEAFF	TGTGCCAGCAGCGGGGACAGGGACACTGAAGCTTTCTTT
TRBJ2-5	TRBD2	TRBV10-3	.	CAISESKREAAETQYF	TGTGCCATCAGTGAGTCGAAGCGGGAGGCCGCGGAGACCCAGTACTTC
TRBJ1-1	.	TRBV7-6	.	CASSFGSQAFF	TGTGCCAGCAGCTTCGGATCTCAAGCTTTCTTT